These 25 T cell receptor beta chains originate from one sample sequenced in a study of T cell responses to AZD1222 COVID-19 vaccine. Sequencing used immunoSEQ multiplex PCR; TCRdb keeps in-frame clones, though not all of them. This table holds about 160,000 clones, roughly 94% found once. This sample comprised peripheral blood, obtained 28 days after the second AZD1222 dose. These receptors all come from an adult who received the AZD1222 COVID-19 vaccine.

The chain joins TRBV27 to TRBJ1-2; 9 nucleotides agree with TRBD1. V shed 3 bases and J 7 bases; nucleotides not matched to a gene: 3. This CDR3 contains 13 residues. CDR1 and CDR2 from the germline V gene are MNHEY and SMNVEV (reference sequence). The CDR3 DNA sequence: TGTGCCAGCAGTTTCTCGACAGGGGGTGGCTACACCTTC. Protein sequence: CASSFSTGGGYTF.

This clone has a single count. The chain recombines TRBV5-4 with TRBJ1-2, with no clear D. CDR1 and CDR2 (germline): SGHNT, YYREEE (reference sequence). V lost 0 bases, J lost 7 bases, and 4 bases lay in between. This CDR3 contains 11 residues. Written as DNA, the CDR3 is TGTGCCAGCAGCTTGGGGACTGGCTACACCTTC. Translation: CASSLGTGYTF.

The gene calls are TRBV4-2 and TRBJ1-2; D might be TRBD1 (5 bases). V was pared by 0 bases and J by 4 bases, with 9 bases between. Germline-derived CDR1 and CDR2 are LGHNA and YNFKEQ. The CDR3 loop spans 14 amino acids. The CDR3 region is CASSQDGRGYGYTF. CDR3 bases: TGTGCCAGCAGCCAAGATGGTAGGGGCTATGGCTACACCTTC.

The CDR3 nucleotides are TGTGCCATCAGTGGGGACCGCTACAATGAGCAGTTCTTC. Residues: CAISGDRYNEQFF. This chain uses TRBV10-3 with TRBJ2-1; D could derive from TRBD1 or TRBD2 (5 bases each). Germline CDR1 reads ENHRY; CDR2 reads SYGVKD. Trimming took 4 bases from V and 3 from J, leaving 7 bases between them. The CDR3 is 13 amino acids.

This chain connects TRBV10-3 to TRBJ2-2, with TRBD1 as a possible D gene (6 bases). Germline CDR1 reads ENHRY; CDR2 reads SYGVKD. Deletions cut 4 bases from V and 6 bases from J, with 6 bases between. The CDR3 totals 12 residues. CDR3 DNA: TGTGCCATCAGTGCAGGGGCCGGGGAGCTGTTTTTT. It codes for CAISAGAGELFF.

This clone has only one observation. The chain has TRBV5-1 and TRBJ1-1, with TRBD1 matching over 7 bases. CDR3 length: 15 amino acids. V shed 0 bases and J 4 bases; nucleotides not matched to a gene: 6. Germline values: CDR1 SGHRS, CDR2 YFSETQ. CDR3 sequence: CASSLARHRGTEAFF. CDR3 bases: TGCGCCAGCAGCTTGGCCAGACACAGGGGCACTGAAGCTTTCTTT.

V gene TRBV5-1 combines with J gene TRBJ1-1; a weak D match, TRBD1 (5 bases). The ends were cut back, 4 bases at V and 7 bases at J, with 14 bases in the middle. The CDR3 has 13 amino acids. CDR1 and CDR2 from the germline V gene are SGHRS and YFSETQ. CDR3 nucleotides: TGCGCCAGCAGCCCGACGGGACGGAGTGAAGCTTTCTTT. This translates into CASSPTGRSEAFF.

The rearrangement uses TRBV27 and TRBJ2-7; 7 bases line up with TRBD2. V trimming: 11 bases; J trimming: 4 bases; junction bases outside the gene matches: 11. The CDR3 runs 13 residues. The V gene's germline CDR1 is MNHEY and CDR2 SMNVEV (reference sequence). The CDR3 loop is CADPVEGGYEQYF. CDR3 coding DNA: TGTGCCGACCCCGTGGAGGGAGGGTACGAGCAGTACTTC.

V usage is TRBV29-1 and J usage is TRBJ1-1; D may be TRBD1 (5 bases). The CDR3 runs to 12 residues. Per the germline V gene, CDR1 is SQVTM and CDR2 is ANQGSEA. Trimming stripped 4 bases from V and 4 bases from J, with 10 bases between. CDR3: CSVGGWVTEAFF. The CDR3 DNA sequence: TGCAGCGTTGGGGGGTGGGTCACTGAAGCTTTCTTT. Full variable domain (outside the CDR3, taken from reference TRBV29-1 and TRBJ1-1): SAVISQKPSRDICQRGTSLTIQCQVDSQVTMMFWYRQQPGQSLTLIATANQGSEATYESGFVIDKFPISRPNLTFSTLTVSNMSPEDSSIYLCSVGGWVTEAFFGQGTRLTVV.

The rearrangement joins TRBV10-2 to TRBJ1-1; D is unresolved. CDR3 length: 13 residues. Germline CDR1 WSHSY, CDR2 SAAADI. V was clipped by 2 bases and J by 6 bases, with 10 bases between them. In DNA form, the CDR3 reads TGCGCCAGCAGTGAGAACTGGGCCTCTGAAGCTTTCTTT. Its translation: CASSENWASEAFF.

This rearrangement joins TRBV2 to TRBJ1-4; D is uncertain. CDR3 length: 13 residues. V lost 8 bases and J 7 bases, leaving 14 bases between the germline ends. Germline V gives CDR1 SNHLY, CDR2 FYNNEI. The CDR3 DNA sequence: TGTGCCAGCGAGCGAGGCCGTGTTGAAAAACTGTTTTTT. Protein product: CASERGRVEKLFF.

This clone was seen only once. The V gene is TRBV9, the J gene TRBJ2-2, with a possible D match to TRBD1 (6 bases). The length of the CDR3 is 15 residues. With 0 bases removed from V and 5 bases from J, the gap between germline ends came to 11 bases. Germline CDR1 and CDR2: SGDLS and YYNGEE. The chain's CDR3 is CASSVAGHFTGELFF. As DNA, the CDR3 is TGTGCCAGCAGCGTAGCGGGACACTTTACCGGGGAGCTGTTTTTT.

The chain links TRBV20-1 to TRBJ1-3; no firm D call. This CDR3 region has 11 residues. Looked up from germline, CDR1 is DFQATT and CDR2 is SNEGSKA (reference sequence). The chain's CDR3 is CSYPIGNTIYF. As DNA, the CDR3 is TGCAGCTACCCGATTGGAAACACCATATATTTT.

In DNA form, the CDR3 reads TGCGCCAGCAGCCCGTGGGACGGATGGAACACTGAAGCTTTCTTT. It codes for CASSPWDGWNTEAFF. The chain has TRBV5-1 and TRBJ1-1; possibly TRBD1 for D (5 bases). Germline loops: CDR1 SGHRS, CDR2 YFSETQ. The CDR3 sequence is 15 residues long. Deletions cut 4 bases from V and 1 base from J, with 14 bases between.

The chain combines TRBV5-1 with TRBJ1-3; D uncertain. From germline, CDR1 is SGHRS and CDR2 YFSETQ. The CDR3 extends over 13 amino acids. Trimming pared 0 bases from V and 4 bases from J, leaving 5 bases between. The CDR3 reads CASSLGRGNTIYF. For the CDR3, the DNA is TGCGCCAGCAGCTTGGGAAGAGGAAACACCATATATTTT. Full variable domain (remainder filled in from reference TRBV5-1 and TRBJ1-3): KAGVTQTPRYLIKTRGQQVTLSCSPISGHRSVSWYQQTPGQGLQFLFEYFSETQRNKGNFPGRFSGRQFSNSRSEMNVSTLELGDSALYLCASSLGRGNTIYFGEGSWLTVV.

The V call is TRBV30, the J call TRBJ1-5; D ambiguous. The V gene's germline CDR1 is GTSNPN and CDR2 SVGIG (reference sequence). The CDR3 is 14 amino acids. V was trimmed by 0 bases and J by 3 bases, leaving 9 bases between them. As DNA, the CDR3 is TGTGCCTGGAGTGTAGCCGGGGACAATCAGCCCCAGCATTTT. As protein: CAWSVAGDNQPQHF.

This rearrangement joins TRBV6-5 to TRBJ2-1; D is ambiguous. CDR1 and CDR2 from the germline V gene are MNHEY and SVGAGI. Deletions cut 7 bases from V and 4 bases from J, with 11 bases between. This CDR3 is 13 amino acids long. The CDR3 protein is CASKGSTYNEQFF. DNA for the CDR3: TGTGCCAGCAAGGGCAGCACATACAATGAGCAGTTCTTC.

The chain joins TRBV5-8 to TRBJ1-2; D gene uncertain. CDR3 size: 15 residues. In germline, CDR1 is SGHTS, CDR2 YDEGEE. V lost 0 bases and J 4 bases, leaving 13 bases between the germline ends. The CDR3 sequence: CASSLDGLLPYGYTF. DNA for the CDR3: TGTGCCAGCAGCTTGGACGGGCTTCTACCCTATGGCTACACCTTC.

The chain joins TRBV10-3 to TRBJ2-7, with D possibly being TRBD1 or TRBD2 (5 bases each). CDR1 is ENHRY and CDR2 is SYGVKD in the germline V gene. The V gene lost 7 bases and the J gene lost 2 bases, with 12 bases spanning the gap. The CDR3 sequence is 13 residues long. CDR3 bases: TGTGCCATCACCCCGGGACCACCCTACGAGCAGTACTTC. Translating gives CAITPGPPYEQYF.

The V call is TRBV24-1, the J call TRBJ2-1; 9 bases match TRBD2. This CDR3 is 14 amino acids long. V gave up 5 bases and J gave up 12 bases; unmatched junction bases: 10. The germline gives CDR1 KGHDR, CDR2 SFDVKD. The CDR3 coding sequence is TGTGCCACCAGTGCCCCTATTTGGCGGGGGGGGCAGTTCTTC. As protein: CATSAPIWRGGQFF.

The chain has TRBV30 and TRBJ1-2, with TRBD1 matching over 7 bases. J lost 1 base, V lost 0 bases, and 11 bases had no gene match. The CDR3 length is 17 residues. Germline V gives CDR1 GTSNPN, CDR2 SVGIG (reference sequence). The CDR3 nucleotides are TGTGCCTGGAGTGTACGGGACAGATCCTACCTTAACTATGGCTACACCTTC. Its protein product is CAWSVRDRSYLNYGYTF.

The chain carries TRBV11-2 and TRBJ1-1; tentative D call: TRBD1 (5 bases). CDR1 SGHAT and CDR2 FQNNGV come from the germline V gene. V dropped 8 bases and J dropped 1 base, with 8 bases sitting between them. The length of the CDR3 is 12 residues. The DNA of the CDR3 is TGTGCCAGCGAGGGGCAGAACACTGAAGCTTTCTTT. It codes for CASEGQNTEAFF.

About this clone itself: The junction shows a germline mismatch at one end, possibly a read error. The chain carries TRBV5-1 and TRBJ2-1; 10 bases fit TRBD2. The V gene's germline CDR1 is SGHRS and CDR2 YFSETQ. The CDR3 spans 15 residues. The CDR3 is CASREAGGPYSEQFF. CDR3 DNA sequence: TGCGCCAGCAGAGAAGCGGGGGGGCCCTACAGTGAGCAGTTCTTC.

J is TRBJ1-1 and V is TRBV6-1; possibly TRBD1 for D (6 bases). Deletions cut 4 bases from V and 3 bases from J, with 18 bases between. This CDR3 has 16 amino acids. Germline V gives CDR1 MNHNS, CDR2 SASEGT. The CDR3 coding sequence is TGTGCCAGCAGTGGGGACCCCAACAGGGAGGACACTGAAGCTTTCTTT. Amino acid sequence: CASSGDPNREDTEAFF.

V and J are TRBV19 and TRBJ1-6; D is ambiguous. The ends were cut back, 3 bases at V and 0 bases at J, with 12 bases in the middle. The CDR3 runs 17 residues. Germline lookup yields CDR1 LNHDA and CDR2 SQIVND (reference sequence). CDR3 nucleotide sequence: TGTGCCAGTAGTATCAAACATCGGAGCTCCTATAATTCACCCCTCCACTTT. Residues: CASSIKHRSSYNSPLHF. The full variable domain, with the rest looked up from reference TRBV19 and TRBJ1-6, is DGGITQSPKYLFRKEGQNVTLSCEQNLNHDAMYWYRQDPGQGLRLIYYSQIVNDFQKGDIAEGYSVSREKKESFPLTVTSAQKNPTAFYLCASSIKHRSSYNSPLHFGNGTRLTVT.